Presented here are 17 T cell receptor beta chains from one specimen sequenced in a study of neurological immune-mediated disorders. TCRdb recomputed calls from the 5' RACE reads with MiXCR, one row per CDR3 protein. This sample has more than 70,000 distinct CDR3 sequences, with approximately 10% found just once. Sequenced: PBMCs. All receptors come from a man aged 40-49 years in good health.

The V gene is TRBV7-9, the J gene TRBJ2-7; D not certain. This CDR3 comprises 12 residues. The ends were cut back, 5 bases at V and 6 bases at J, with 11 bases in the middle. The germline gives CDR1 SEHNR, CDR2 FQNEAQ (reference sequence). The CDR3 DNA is TGTGCCAGCAGCCCTAATATGGGCGAGCAGTACTTC. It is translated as CASSPNMGEQYF.

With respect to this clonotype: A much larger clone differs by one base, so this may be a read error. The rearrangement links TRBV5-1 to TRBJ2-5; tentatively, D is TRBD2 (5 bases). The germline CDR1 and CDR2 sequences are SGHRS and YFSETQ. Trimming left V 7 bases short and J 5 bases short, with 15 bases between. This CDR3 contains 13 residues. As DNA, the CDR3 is TGCGCCAGCGCCGAAGCGGTGGCGGAGACCCAGTACTTC. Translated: CASAEAVAETQYF.

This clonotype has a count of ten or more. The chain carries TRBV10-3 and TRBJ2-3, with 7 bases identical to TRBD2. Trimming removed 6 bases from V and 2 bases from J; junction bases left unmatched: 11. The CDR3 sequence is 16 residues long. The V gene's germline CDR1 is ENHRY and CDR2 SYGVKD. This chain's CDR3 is CAIRVGAGLDTDTQYF. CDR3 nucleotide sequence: TGTGCCATCAGAGTAGGAGCGGGGTTAGACACAGATACGCAGTATTTT.

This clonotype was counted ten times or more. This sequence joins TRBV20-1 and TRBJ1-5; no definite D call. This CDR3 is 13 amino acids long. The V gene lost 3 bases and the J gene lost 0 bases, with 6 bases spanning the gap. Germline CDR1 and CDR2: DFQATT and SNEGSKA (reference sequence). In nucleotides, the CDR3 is TGCAGTGCTAGTAGGGATAGCAATCAGCCCCAGCATTTT. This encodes CSASRDSNQPQHF.

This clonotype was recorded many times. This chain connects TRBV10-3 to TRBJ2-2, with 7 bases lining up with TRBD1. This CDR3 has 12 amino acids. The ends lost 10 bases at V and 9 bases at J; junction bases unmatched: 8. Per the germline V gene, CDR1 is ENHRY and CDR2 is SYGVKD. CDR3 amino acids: CATQDRRRELFF. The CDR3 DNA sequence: TGTGCCACTCAGGACAGGCGTCGGGAGCTGTTTTTT.

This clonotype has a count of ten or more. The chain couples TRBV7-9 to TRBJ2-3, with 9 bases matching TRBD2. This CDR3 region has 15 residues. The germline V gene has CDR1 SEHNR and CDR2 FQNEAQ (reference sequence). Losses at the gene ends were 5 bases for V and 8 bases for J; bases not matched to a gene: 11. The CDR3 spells CASSRTGTSLITQYF. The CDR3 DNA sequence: TGTGCCAGCAGCCGCACCGGGACTAGCTTAATTACGCAGTATTTT.

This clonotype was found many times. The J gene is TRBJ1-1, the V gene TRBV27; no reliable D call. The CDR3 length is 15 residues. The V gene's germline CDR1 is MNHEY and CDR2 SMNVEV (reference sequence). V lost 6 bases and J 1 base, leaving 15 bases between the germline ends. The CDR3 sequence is CASSRHRRENTEAFF. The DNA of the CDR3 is TGTGCCAGCAGCCGACATAGACGGGAGAACACTGAAGCTTTCTTT.

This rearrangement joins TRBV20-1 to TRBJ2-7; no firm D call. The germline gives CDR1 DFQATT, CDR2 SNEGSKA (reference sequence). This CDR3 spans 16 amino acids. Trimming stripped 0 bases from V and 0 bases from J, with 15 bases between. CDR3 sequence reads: CSARDLGRLSSYEQYF. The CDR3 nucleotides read TGCAGTGCTAGAGATCTCGGGCGACTTAGCTCCTACGAGCAGTACTTC.

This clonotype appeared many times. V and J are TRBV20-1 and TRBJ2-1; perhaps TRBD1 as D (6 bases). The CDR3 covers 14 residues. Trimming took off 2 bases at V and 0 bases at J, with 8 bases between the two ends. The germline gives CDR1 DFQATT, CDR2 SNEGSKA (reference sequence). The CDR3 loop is CSARKDSSYNEQFF. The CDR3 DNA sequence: TGCAGTGCTAGAAAGGACAGCTCCTACAATGAGCAGTTCTTC.

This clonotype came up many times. The CDR3 DNA follows: TGTGCCACCAGCAGAGAAGTTGGGGGGAAAGTGCGCGAGCAGTACTTC. This encodes CATSREVGGKVREQYF. This chain links TRBV15 with TRBJ2-7, with a tentative D call TRBD2 (6 bases). Germline CDR1 is LNHNV and CDR2 is YYDKDF (reference sequence). Trimming took 0 bases from V and 6 from J, leaving 18 bases between them. This CDR3 is 16 amino acids long.

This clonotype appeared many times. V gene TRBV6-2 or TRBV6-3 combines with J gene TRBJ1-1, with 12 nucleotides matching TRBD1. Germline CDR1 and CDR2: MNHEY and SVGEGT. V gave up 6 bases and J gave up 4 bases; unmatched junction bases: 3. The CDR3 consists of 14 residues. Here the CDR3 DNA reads TGTGCCAGCAGGGGACAGGGGGCTCGCACTGAAGCTTTCTTT. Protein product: CASRGQGARTEAFF.

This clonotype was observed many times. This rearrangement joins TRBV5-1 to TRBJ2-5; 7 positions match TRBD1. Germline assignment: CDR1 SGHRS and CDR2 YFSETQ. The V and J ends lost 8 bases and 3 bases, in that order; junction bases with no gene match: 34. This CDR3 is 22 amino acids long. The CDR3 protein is CASASPGLDFTVSTGTEETQYF. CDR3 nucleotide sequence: TGCGCCAGTGCAAGTCCCGGTCTTGATTTCACCGTGTCCACCGGGACAGAAGAGACCCAGTACTTC.

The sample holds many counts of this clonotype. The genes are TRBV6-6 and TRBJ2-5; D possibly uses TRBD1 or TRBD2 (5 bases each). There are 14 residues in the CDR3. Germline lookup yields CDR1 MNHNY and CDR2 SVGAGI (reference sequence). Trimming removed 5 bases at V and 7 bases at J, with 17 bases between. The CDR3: CASSLGRGRGTQYF. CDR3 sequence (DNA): TGTGCCAGCAGTCTTGGCCGGGGACGGGGGACCCAGTACTTC.

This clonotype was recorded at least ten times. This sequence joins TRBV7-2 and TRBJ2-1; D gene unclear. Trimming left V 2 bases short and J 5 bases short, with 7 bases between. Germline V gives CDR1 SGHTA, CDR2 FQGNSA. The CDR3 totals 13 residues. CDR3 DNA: TGTGCCAGCAGCTTATCCCCCAACAATGAGCAGTTCTTC. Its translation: CASSLSPNNEQFF.

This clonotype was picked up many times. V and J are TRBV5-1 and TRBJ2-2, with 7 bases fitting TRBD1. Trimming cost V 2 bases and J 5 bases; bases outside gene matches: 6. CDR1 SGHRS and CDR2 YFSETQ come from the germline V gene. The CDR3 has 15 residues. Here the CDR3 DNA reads TGCGCCAGCAGCTTCAACAGGGGAGATACCGGGGAGCTGTTTTTT. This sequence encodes CASSFNRGDTGELFF.

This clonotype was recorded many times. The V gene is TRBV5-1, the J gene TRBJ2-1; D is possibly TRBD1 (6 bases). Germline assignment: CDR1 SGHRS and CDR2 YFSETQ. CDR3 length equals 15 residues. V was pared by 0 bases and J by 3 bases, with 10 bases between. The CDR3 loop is CASSLVPGDYNEQFF. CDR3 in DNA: TGCGCCAGCAGCTTGGTACCAGGGGACTACAATGAGCAGTTCTTC.

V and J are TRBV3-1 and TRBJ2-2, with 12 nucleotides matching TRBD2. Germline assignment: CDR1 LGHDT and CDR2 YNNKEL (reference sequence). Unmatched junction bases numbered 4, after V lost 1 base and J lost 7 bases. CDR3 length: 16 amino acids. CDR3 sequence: CASSQGLAGVGGELFF. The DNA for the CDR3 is TGTGCCAGCAGCCAAGGACTAGCGGGAGTCGGCGGGGAGCTGTTTTTT. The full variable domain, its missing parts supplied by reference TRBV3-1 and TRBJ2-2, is DTAVSQTPKYLVTQMGNDKSIKCEQNLGHDTMYWYKQDSKKFLKIMFSYNNKELIINETVPNRFSPKSPDKAHLNLHINSLELGDSAVYFCASSQGLAGVGGELFFGEGSRLTVL.